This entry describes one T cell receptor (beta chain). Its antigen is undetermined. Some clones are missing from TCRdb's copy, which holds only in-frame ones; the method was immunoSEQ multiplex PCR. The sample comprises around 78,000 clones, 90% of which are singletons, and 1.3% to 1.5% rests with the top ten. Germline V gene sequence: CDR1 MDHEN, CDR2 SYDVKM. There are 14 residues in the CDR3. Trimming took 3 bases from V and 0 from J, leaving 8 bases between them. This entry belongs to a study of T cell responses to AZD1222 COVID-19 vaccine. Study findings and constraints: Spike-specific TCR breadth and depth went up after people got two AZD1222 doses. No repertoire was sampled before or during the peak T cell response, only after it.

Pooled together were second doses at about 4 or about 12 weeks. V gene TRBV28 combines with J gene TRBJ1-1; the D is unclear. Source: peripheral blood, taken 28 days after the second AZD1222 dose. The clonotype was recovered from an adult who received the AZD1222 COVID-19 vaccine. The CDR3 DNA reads TGTGCCAGCAGTTTCTTTTCCATGAACACTGAAGCTTTCTTT. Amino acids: CASSFFSMNTEAFF.